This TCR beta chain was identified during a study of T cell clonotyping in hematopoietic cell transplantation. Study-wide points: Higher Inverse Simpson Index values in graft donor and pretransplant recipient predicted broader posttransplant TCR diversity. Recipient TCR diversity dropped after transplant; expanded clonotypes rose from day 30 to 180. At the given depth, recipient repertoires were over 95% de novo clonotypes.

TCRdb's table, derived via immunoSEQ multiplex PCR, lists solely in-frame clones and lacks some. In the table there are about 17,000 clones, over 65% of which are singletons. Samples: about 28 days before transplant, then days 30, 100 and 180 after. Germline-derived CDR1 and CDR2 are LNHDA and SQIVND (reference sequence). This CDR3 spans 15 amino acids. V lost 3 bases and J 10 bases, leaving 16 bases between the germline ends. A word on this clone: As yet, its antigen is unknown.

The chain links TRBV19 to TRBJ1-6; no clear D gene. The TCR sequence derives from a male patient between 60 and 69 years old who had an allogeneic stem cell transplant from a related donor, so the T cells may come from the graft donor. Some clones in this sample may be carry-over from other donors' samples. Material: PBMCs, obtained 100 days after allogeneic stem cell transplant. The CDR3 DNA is TGTGCCAGTAGTATGGAATTCGGTGTCCTATCACCCCTCCACTTT. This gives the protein CASSMEFGVLSPLHF.